This T cell receptor (beta chain) appears in the sequencing data of a study of cytomegalovirus exposure and HLA in healthy donors (dated 2017 in TCRdb). Concerning the study at large: An earlier analysis of some 600 of the donors reported approximately 280 Gb of sequence data and around 110 million unique TCR beta sequences obtained from roughly 170 million T cells. A separate validation cohort of some 130 different subjects was used in addition to the 666-subject first cohort. About 300 gigabases of sequencing data and tens of millions of unique TCR sequences were included in an early release covering 550 to 650 HLA-typed donors. Roughly five DR-DQ haplotypes were treated as single units for association and clustering because of strong linkage in the cohort. Rather than using new phenotypic data, the later analysis identified candidate immune exposures from TCR beta sequences and from how often those sequences occurred across donors. Every discovery cohort repertoire had been produced on one sequencing platform. The study aimed to test whether cataloging public T cell receptors could reveal signatures of past pathogen exposure. The study combined high-throughput TCR immunosequencing, statistical association of individual TCRs with disease status, and machine learning to predict cytomegalovirus infection status. HLA typing covered class I and class II loci at four-digit resolution. Alongside the repertoire data, information on donor age, sex, ethnicity and CMV serostatus was compiled. To study patterns of TCR occurrence, a later analysis re-analyzed previously published TCR beta repertoires from around 670 donors and added high-resolution HLA genotyping. Of the roughly 430 genotyped donors, roughly 85% fell in the genetic ancestry cluster associated with self-reported Caucasian donors. On average, roughly 250,000 unique TCR beta nucleotide sequences were sequenced per donor among some 430 genotyped donors of the cohort, with about 19% of those sequences being non-productive. In a later genetic analysis, genome-wide SNP genotypes for about three fifths of the roughly 670 donors were used, and that subset was treated as a discovery cohort. The number of typed donors differed by locus: roughly 629-640 for A, B, C, DRB1 and DQB1; 500 to 550 for DQA1; 606 for DPA1; and about 450 for DPB1. To decide whether each TCR beta V gene segment behaved as functional or pseudogenic, an earlier analysis of over 500 of the donors relied on high-throughput TCR beta sequencing. The study used immunosequencing to profile the T cell repertoires of 666 subjects and linked those repertoires to cytomegalovirus serostatus.

With regard to this clone: Its antigen is unknown. Nothing much larger sits one base from this clone, and base qualities are not available.

In total, around 600 healthy bone marrow donors made up the cohort. At the time of sampling, every cohort member was nominally healthy, though immune exposures that went unrecorded were likely present. The donor tested CMV seronegative, placing the donor among the roughly 340 seronegative members of the cohort. Every donor gave a peripheral blood sample, and the peripheral blood mononuclear cells from that sample were used for TCR beta sequencing. The Qiagen DNeasy Blood Extraction Kit was used to extract genomic DNA from the blood cell samples. Based on the germline V gene (reference sequence), the CDR1 and CDR2 sequences are SEHNR and FQNEAQ. Counted from cysteine to phenylalanine, this CDR3 has 13 amino acids. Only CDR3 DNA is held: 39 bases, read in frame from base 1. The junction shows trimming of 5 bases on V and 5 bases on J, and the gene matches do not reach 2 bases of it. The full study reports these points: Assigning TCR associations to individual alleles was difficult when HLA alleles, especially DR and DQ, strongly co-occurred. In a later analysis, several top co-occurrence clusters were reported to appear linked to parvovirus B19, influenza, CMV and Epstein-Barr virus. Compared with the 666-donor mean, donors in an Asian-associated ancestry cluster had fewer N-insertions in productive TCRs, according to a later genetic analysis. Three of the identified cytomegalovirus-associated TCR beta chains were confirmed in vitro to be specific for cytomegalovirus antigens. According to the authors, the approach could potentially be generalized to other disease states and immunological phenotypes. Most CMV-associated TCR beta chains appeared to be HLA-restricted in a later analysis, and the HLA associations seemed to be driven largely by CMV exposure. Because counts were too low, about 17 rarely observed V segments, including chromosome 9 orphons, were excluded from the earlier analysis of 587 of the donors. Only TCR beta chains were sequenced in this cohort, and the absence of alpha or paired-chain data limited detectable features. In a later analysis, the rate of TCR association differed among HLA loci, with DRB1 alleles having the most associated TCRs and HLA-C alleles having the fewest. Linkage disequilibrium might explain the correlated functional status among segregating V segments, but an unknown experimental factor could not be ruled out. Cytomegalovirus status was reported to be diagnosed by the classifier with high specificity and sensitivity in both the original and validation cohorts. For the cohort, immune exposure information was limited to CMV serostatus. Broadly in line with IMGT annotations, most TCR beta V segments showed up in productive rearrangements about 90% or about 30% of the time in an earlier analysis of approximately 640 of the donors. In the study, about 150 TCR beta chains were listed as associated with cytomegalovirus. In a later genetic analysis, a missense DCLRE1C variant was associated with V-gene and J-gene trimming of TCR beta chains, and the association was replicated in an independent cohort. Most TCR sequences were observed very rarely across donors, whereas some public TCRs were present in many individuals. A further reported finding was that TCR beta sequences accurately predicted the HLA-A and HLA-B alleles for most subjects in the first cohort. Sequencing depth was assumed to be roughly uniform across donors in the presence/absence analyses, though that assumption may not hold. In a later analysis, HLA-associated TCR beta chains were found to be more clonally expanded and to have lower generation probabilities than equally common non-associated chains. Because HLA typing was missing for some donors at each locus, association tests included only the typed subset. Some IMGT-functional V segments, including TRBV6-2 and TRBV6-3, could not be told apart with the 87-base-pair reads, so those segments were excluded. A later analysis associated some 17,000 TCR beta sequences with specific HLA alleles at a false discovery rate of 0.05. A group of highly shared sequence variants was considered likely to be a technical artifact of the sequencing pipeline.

Library creation used the immunoSEQ multiplex PCR assay. The multiplex PCR relied on a mix of 60 forward primers for TCR Vbeta segments and 13 reverse primers for TCR Jbeta segments. The CDR3 region of rearranged TCR beta genes was amplified from genomic DNA by a multiplex PCR assay. The Illumina HiSeq System was used to sequence the amplified TCR beta libraries as 87-base-pair reads. The original pipeline was this. A later analysis tallied 75 million to 85 million unique TCR beta chains across the approximately 670 repertoires, and roughly 11 million of those chains were shared by two or more donors. Raw reads were error-corrected and collapsed into unique sequences by a nearest-neighbor algorithm in which closely related sequences were merged to remove PCR and sequencing errors. V, D and J gene segments were assigned by aligning CDR3 sequences to IMGT reference sequences. For a sequence to be retained, a match of at least six nucleotides was required to both a V gene segment and a J gene segment. Rearrangements were classified as productive when the CDR3 lacked stop codons and remained in frame with V and J, and all other rearrangements were classified as non-productive. CDR3 was defined by IMGT convention, running from the second conserved V-encoded cysteine to the conserved J-encoded phenylalanine. The earlier analysis of around 640 of the donors excluded sequences that lacked an unambiguous match to a single V gene segment. An earlier analysis of several hundred of the donors classified V segments as functional when productive rearrangements were above 56.7% and as segregating when the standard deviation between donors was above 5%. A statistical classification framework was developed to diagnose cytomegalovirus status using the catalog of TCR beta chain sequences. In a later analysis, V and J genes were assigned by comparing TCR nucleotide sequences against IMGT/GENE-DB human TR gene sequences. In a later analysis, CDR3 sequences and most-parsimonious VDJ recombination scenarios were assigned using the TCRdist pipeline. A later analysis defined each TCR beta chain by its CDR3 amino acid sequence plus V-gene family, and excluded reads lacking a unique V-gene family. In a later analysis, fewer than 650 highly shared, low-generation-probability nucleotide sequences were removed to address suspected cross-contamination and a sequencing artifact. A later analysis calculated a clonal expansion index for each public chain from normalized within-repertoire ranks of inferred template counts. In a later analysis, generation probabilities were computed with a VDJ recombination model fitted to out-of-frame rearrangements, and the resulting probabilities were checked against IGoR. In a later analysis, TCR-TCR, TCR-HLA and TCR-CMV co-occurrence was scored with hypergeometric tests, and a repertoire-size bias correction was applied to TCR pairs. In a later analysis, false discovery rates were estimated by permuting HLA or CMV assignments 20 times. In a later analysis, co-occurring TCRs were grouped using DBSCAN, with TCRdist sequence similarity added in when clustering inside HLA-allele-positive subsets. For co-occurrence clustering, repertoires with fewer than 30,000 or more than 120,000 public chains were excluded, along with 5 or 6 repertoires with anomalous nucleotide sharing. The table comes from immuneACCESS by way of TCRdb, which keeps in-frame sequences with V and J called. Part of the clones is missing from these tables; in studies checked, under half for an unresolved V gene and the rest for unknown reasons. V and J calls and clone size follow that table, whereas D and trimming were derived from the DNA. This sample is represented by roughly 110,000 clones; approximately 80% of them were singletons. In total, the top ten clones hold approximately 4.2% of the sample.

This TCR was sampled from a male donor in good health and CMV-seronegative. The specimen was PBMCs. Rearrangement joined TRBV7-9 to TRBJ2-2, with TRBD1 matching 7 junction bases. The DNA sequence follows: TGTGCCAGCAGCAAGACAGGGACCGGGGAGCTGTTTTTT. This sequence encodes CASSKTGTGELFF.